This entry is about one T cell receptor (beta chain). These data belong to a study of blood T cell repertoires in COVID-19. Only in-frame clones appear in the TCRdb table, and some are missing; sequencing was by immunoSEQ multiplex PCR. Counted here are 300,000 to 350,000 clones, 85% to 90% occurring once; the ten biggest clones make up roughly a tenth. Across about two dozen US areas, participants ranged in age from 18 to 89 years. Cohort placement rested on clinical history that participants reported themselves. The recovered donors of Cohort 3 showed two negative PCRs, clearance, or symptom resolution. V dropped 6 bases and J dropped 7; count of bases not matched to a gene: 6. The CDR3 extends over 13 amino acids. Per germline, CDR1 MNHEY and CDR2 SMNVEV (reference sequence).

The sequencing sample was made of PBMCs or T cells enriched from blood (not recorded which). The clonotype was recovered from a woman between 25 and 40 years old who had recovered from COVID-19. V and J are TRBV27 and TRBJ1-5; 7 nucleotides align to TRBD1. CDR3 in amino acids: CASSTDRDQPQHF. In DNA, the CDR3 is TGTGCCAGCAGCACTGACAGGGACCAGCCCCAGCATTTT.